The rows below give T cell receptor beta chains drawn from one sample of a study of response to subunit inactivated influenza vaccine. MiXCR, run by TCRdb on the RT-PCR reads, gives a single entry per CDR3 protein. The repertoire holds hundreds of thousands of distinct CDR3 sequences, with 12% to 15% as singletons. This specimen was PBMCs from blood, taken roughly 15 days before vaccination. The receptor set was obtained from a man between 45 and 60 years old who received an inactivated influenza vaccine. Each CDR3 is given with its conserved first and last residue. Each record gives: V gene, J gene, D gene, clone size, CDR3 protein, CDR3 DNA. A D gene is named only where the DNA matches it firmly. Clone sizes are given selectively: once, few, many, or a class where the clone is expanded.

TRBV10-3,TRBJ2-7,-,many,CAISGASEPSYEQYF,TGTGCCATCAGTGGGGCTAGCGAACCCTCCTACGAGCAGTACTTC
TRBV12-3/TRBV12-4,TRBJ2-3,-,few,CASLGAVTDTQYF,TGTGCCAGCCTGGGAGCGGTCACAGATACGCAGTATTTT
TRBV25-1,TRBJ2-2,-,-,CASSEMENTGELFF,TGTGCCAGCAGTGAGATGGAGAACACCGGGGAGCTGTTTTTT
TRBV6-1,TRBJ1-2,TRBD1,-,CASSRTQGQGSYGYTF,TGTGCCAGCAGCCGGACCCAGGGACAGGGGAGCTATGGCTACACCTTC
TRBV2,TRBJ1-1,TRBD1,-,CASSQGQKNTEAFF,TGTGCCAGCAGTCAGGGACAGAAGAACACTGAAGCTTTCTTT
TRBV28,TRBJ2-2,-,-,CASIWGETGELFF,TGTGCCAGCATCTGGGGAGAAACCGGGGAGCTGTTTTTT
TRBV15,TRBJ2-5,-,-,CATSIRPVQETQYF,TGTGCCACCAGCATACGTCCGGTGCAAGAGACCCAGTACTTC
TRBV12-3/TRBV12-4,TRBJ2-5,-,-,CASPLAWETQYF,TGTGCCAGTCCACTAGCTTGGGAGACCCAGTACTTC
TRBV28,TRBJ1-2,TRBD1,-,CASSGASTTGNGYTF,TGTGCCAGCAGCGGGGCCTCCACGACAGGGAATGGCTACACCTTC
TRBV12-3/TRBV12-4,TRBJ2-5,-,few,CASRLADQETQYF,TGTGCCAGCAGGCTGGCGGATCAGGAGACCCAGTACTTC
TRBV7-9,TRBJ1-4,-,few,CASSNDATNEKLFF,TGTGCCAGCAGCAATGATGCAACTAATGAAAAACTGTTTTTT
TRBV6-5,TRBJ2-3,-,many,CASSYAPGGGLDTQYF,TGTGCCAGCAGTTACGCGCCCGGGGGTGGGTTAGATACGCAGTATTTT
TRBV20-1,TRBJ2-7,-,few,CSAERNYEQYF,TGCAGTGCTGAAAGGAACTACGAGCAGTACTTC
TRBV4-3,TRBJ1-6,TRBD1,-,CASSPLQGTDSPLHF,TGCGCCAGCAGCCCATTACAGGGGACAGATTCACCCCTCCACTTT
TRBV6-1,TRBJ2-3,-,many,CASSPEGWGDTQYF,TGTGCCAGCAGCCCCGAGGGATGGGGGGATACGCAGTATTTT
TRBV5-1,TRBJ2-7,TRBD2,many,CASSLAPGRHSYEQYF,TGCGCCAGCAGCTTGGCCCCCGGGAGGCACTCTTACGAGCAGTACTTC
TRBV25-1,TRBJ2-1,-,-,CASRRADGYNEQFF,TGTGCCAGCAGAAGAGCGGACGGATACAATGAGCAGTTCTTC